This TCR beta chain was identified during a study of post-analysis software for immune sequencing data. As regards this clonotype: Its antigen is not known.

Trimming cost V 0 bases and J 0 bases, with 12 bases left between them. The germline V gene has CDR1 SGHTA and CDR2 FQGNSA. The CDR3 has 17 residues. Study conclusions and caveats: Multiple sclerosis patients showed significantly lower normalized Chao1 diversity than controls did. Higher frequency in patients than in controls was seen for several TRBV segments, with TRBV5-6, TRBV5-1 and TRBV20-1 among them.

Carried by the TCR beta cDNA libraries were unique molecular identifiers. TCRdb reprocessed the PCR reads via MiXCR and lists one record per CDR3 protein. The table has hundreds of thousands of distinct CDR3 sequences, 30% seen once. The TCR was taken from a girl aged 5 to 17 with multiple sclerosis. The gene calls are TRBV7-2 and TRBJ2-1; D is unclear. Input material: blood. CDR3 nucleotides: TGTGCCAGCAGCTTAGCGTTTAGACGCCCCTCCTACAATGAGCAGTTCTTC. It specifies CASSLAFRRPSYNEQFF.